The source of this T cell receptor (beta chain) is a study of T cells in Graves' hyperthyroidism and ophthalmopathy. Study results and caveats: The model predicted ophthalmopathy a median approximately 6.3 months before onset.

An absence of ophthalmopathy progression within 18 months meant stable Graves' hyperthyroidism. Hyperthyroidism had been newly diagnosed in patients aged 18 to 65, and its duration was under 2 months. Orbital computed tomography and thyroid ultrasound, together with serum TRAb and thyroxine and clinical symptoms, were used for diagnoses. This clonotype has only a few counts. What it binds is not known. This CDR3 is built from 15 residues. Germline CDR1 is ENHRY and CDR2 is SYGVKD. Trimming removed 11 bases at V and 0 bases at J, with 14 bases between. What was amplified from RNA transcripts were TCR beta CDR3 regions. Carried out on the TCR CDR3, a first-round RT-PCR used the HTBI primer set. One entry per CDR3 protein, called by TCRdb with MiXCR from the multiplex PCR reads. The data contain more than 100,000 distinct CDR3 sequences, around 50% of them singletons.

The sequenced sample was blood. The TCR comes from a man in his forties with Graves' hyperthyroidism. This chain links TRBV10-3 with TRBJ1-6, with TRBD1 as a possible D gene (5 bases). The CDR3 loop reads CASWGESSYNSPLHF. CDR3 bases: TGTGCCTCCTGGGGGGAAAGCTCCTATAATTCACCCCTCCACTTT.